These 8 T cell receptor beta chains originate from one sample sequenced in a study of blood T cell repertoires in COVID-19. Profiling relied on immunoSEQ multiplex PCR, and the TCRdb table lists in-frame clones only, not all of them. This repertoire shows about 210,000 clones, roughly 80% found once; its top ten account for roughly 6.7%. Sequenced material: peripheral blood. The receptors derive from a woman in her seventies with acute or convalescent COVID-19.

J is TRBJ2-2 and V is TRBV23-1, with D possibly being TRBD2 (5 bases). TRBV23-1 is treated as an ORF (open reading frame) with a function not yet certain. CDR3 length equals 19 residues. The ends were cut back, 5 bases at V and 1 base at J, with 23 bases in the middle. The CDR3 loop reads CASSSPRASFALNTGELFF. The CDR3 coding sequence is TGCGCCAGCAGTTCCCCTAGGGCTAGCTTCGCCTTGAACACCGGGGAGCTGTTTTTT.

This sequence joins TRBV5-6 and TRBJ2-1, with TRBD2 as a possible D gene (6 bases). V was pared by 4 bases and J by 5 bases, with 19 bases between. The CDR3 runs to 16 residues. CDR1 is SGHDT and CDR2 is YYEEEE in the germline V gene. The CDR3 DNA sequence: TGTGCCAGCAGCCTTACTCGGGGACTCCAGAACAATGAGCAGTTCTTC. Amino acids: CASSLTRGLQNNEQFF.

The chain recombines TRBV10-1 with TRBJ2-3, with D unclear. Germline V gives CDR1 WNHNN, CDR2 SYGVQD (reference sequence). The length of the CDR3 is 14 residues. Trimming pared 3 bases from V and 3 bases from J, leaving 10 bases between. CDR3 amino acids: CASSDQVLTDTQYF. The CDR3 DNA sequence: TGCGCCAGCAGTGACCAGGTTTTGACAGATACGCAGTATTTT.

This clone was counted a single time. The chain carries TRBV25-1 and TRBJ2-5; 7 positions match TRBD1. The CDR3 has 14 residues. Germline values: CDR1 MGHDK, CDR2 SYGVNS. V was pared by 3 bases and J by 3 bases, with 4 bases of the junction left unmatched. The CDR3 DNA reads TGTGCCAGCAGTGAGGACAGGTGGAAAGAGACCCAGTACTTC. It yields the protein CASSEDRWKETQYF.

This chain joins TRBV19 and TRBJ1-5, with D possibly matching TRBD1 (5 bases). The germline gives CDR1 LNHDA, CDR2 SQIVND (reference sequence). CDR3 length: 13 amino acids. V lost 7 bases to trimming and J lost 8 bases, with 15 bases between them. CDR3 sequence: CASNDAGVKPQHF. CDR3 coding DNA: TGTGCCAGTAACGATGCGGGGGTCAAGCCCCAGCATTTT. The full variable domain, in which reference TRBV19 and TRBJ1-5 provide the parts outside the CDR3, is DGGITQSPKYLFRKEGQNVTLSCEQNLNHDAMYWYRQDPGQGLRLIYYSQIVNDFQKGDIAEGYSVSREKKESFPLTVTSAQKNPTAFYLCASNDAGVKPQHFGDGTRLSIL.

This clone appeared a few times. The chain employs TRBV6-1 and TRBJ1-2; no reliable D call. From germline, CDR1 is MNHNS and CDR2 SASEGT. The CDR3 runs to 14 residues. The V end was cut by 3 bases, the J end by 3 bases, with 11 bases between. The CDR3 nucleotides are TGTGCCAGCAGTGAGGGAGGACCCTACTATGGCTACACCTTC. Its translation is CASSEGGPYYGYTF.

To note about this clone: Germline is not matched at one junction end, which may reflect a read error. This chain's CDR3 is CASSLAGVPAAF. The CDR3 DNA reads as TGTGCCAGCAGCTTAGCCGGGGTCCCCGCGGCTTTC. The chain links TRBV7-2 to TRBJ2-6; possible D gene TRBD2, 5 bases. The CDR3 extends over 12 amino acids. The V gene's germline CDR1 is SGHTA and CDR2 FQGNSA.

This clone was recorded a few times. The chain uses TRBV5-4 and TRBJ2-2; TRBD1 aligns across 9 bases. Per germline, CDR1 SGHNT and CDR2 YYREEE (reference sequence). CDR3 size: 17 residues. J was trimmed by 5 bases and V by 5 bases; bases with no gene match: 13. CDR3 sequence reads: CASSGGTGGSVTGELFF. CDR3 nucleotide sequence: TGTGCCAGCAGTGGGGGTACAGGGGGCAGCGTAACCGGGGAGCTGTTTTTT.